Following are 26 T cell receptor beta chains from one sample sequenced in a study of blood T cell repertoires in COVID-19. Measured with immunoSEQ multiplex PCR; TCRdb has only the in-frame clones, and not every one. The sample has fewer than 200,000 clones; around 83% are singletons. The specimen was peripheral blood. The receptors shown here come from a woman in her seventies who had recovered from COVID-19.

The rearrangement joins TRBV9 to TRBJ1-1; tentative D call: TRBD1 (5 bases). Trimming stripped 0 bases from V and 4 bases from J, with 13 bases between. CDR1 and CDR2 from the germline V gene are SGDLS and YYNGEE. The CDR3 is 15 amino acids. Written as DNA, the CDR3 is TGTGCCAGCAGCGTAGGGGGGGACGGCGGCACTGAAGCTTTCTTT. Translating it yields CASSVGGDGGTEAFF. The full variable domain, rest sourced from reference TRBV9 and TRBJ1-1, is DSGVTQTPKHLITATGQRVTLRCSPRSGDLSVYWYQQSLDQGLQFLIQYYNGEERAKGNILERFSAQQFPDLHSELNLSSLELGDSALYFCASSVGGDGGTEAFFGQGTRLTVV.

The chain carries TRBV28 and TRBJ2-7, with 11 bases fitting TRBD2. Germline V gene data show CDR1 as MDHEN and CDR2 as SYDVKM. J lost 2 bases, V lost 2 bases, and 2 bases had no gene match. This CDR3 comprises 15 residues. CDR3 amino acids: CASSLGTSGPYEQYF. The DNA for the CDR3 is TGTGCCAGCAGTTTAGGGACTAGCGGACCCTACGAGCAGTACTTC.

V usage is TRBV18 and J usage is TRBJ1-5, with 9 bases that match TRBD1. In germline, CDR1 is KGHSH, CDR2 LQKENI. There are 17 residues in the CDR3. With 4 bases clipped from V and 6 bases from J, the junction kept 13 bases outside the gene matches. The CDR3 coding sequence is TGTGCCAGCTCACTTGGGGCGACAGGGGGAACGGGTCAGCCCCAGCATTTT. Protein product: CASSLGATGGTGQPQHF.

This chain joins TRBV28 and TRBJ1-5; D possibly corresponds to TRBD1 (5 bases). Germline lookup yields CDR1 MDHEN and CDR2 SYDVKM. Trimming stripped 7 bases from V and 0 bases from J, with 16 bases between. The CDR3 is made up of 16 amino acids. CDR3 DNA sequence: TGTGCCAGCACCCGATGGGGGGACCCTAGCAATCAGCCCCAGCATTTT. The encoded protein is CASTRWGDPSNQPQHF. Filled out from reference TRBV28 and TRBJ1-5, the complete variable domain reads DVKVTQSSRYLVKRTGEKVFLECVQDMDHENMFWYRQDPGLGLRLIYFSYDVKMKEKGDIPEGYSVSREKKERFSLILESASTNQTSMYLCASTRWGDPSNQPQHFGDGTRLSIL.

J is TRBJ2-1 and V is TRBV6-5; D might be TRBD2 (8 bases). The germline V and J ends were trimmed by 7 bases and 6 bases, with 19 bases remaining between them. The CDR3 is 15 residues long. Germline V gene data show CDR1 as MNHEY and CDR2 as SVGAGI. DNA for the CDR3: TGTGCCAGCACCAGGGGGACTAGGGGGATCAATGAGCAGTTCTTC. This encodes CASTRGTRGINEQFF.

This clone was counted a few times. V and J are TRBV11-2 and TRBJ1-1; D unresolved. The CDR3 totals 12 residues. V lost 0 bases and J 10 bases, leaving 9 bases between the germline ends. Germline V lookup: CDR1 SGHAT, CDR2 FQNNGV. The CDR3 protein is CASSLDVKRAFF. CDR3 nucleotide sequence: TGTGCCAGCAGCTTAGATGTGAAGCGAGCTTTCTTT.

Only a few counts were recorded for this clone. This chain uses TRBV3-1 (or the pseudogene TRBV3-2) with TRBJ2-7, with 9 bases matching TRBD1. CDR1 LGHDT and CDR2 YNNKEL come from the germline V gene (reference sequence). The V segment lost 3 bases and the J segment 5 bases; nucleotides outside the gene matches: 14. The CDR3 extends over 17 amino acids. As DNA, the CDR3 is TGTGCCAGCAGCCAGTTCCACCTCCGGGACAGGGCCAACGAGCAGTACTTC. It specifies CASSQFHLRDRANEQYF.

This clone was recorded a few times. CDR3 nucleotides: TGTGCCAGCAGCCAAGATGGCGGGGGCCCCTACAATGAGCAGTTCTTC. Amino acids: CASSQDGGGPYNEQFF. The rearrangement joins TRBV3-1 (or the pseudogene TRBV3-2) to TRBJ2-1; weak D call: TRBD2 (7 bases). This CDR3 has 16 amino acids. CDR1 is LGHDT, CDR2 YNNKEL, per germline (reference sequence). V was trimmed by 0 bases and J by 2 bases, leaving 11 bases between them.

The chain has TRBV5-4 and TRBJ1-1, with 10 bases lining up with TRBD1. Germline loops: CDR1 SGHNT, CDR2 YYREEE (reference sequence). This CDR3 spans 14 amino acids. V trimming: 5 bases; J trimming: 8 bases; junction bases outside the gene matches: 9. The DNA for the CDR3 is TGTGCCAGCAGGCAGGACAGGGGGTCTTTGGAAGCTTTCTTT. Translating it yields CASRQDRGSLEAFF.

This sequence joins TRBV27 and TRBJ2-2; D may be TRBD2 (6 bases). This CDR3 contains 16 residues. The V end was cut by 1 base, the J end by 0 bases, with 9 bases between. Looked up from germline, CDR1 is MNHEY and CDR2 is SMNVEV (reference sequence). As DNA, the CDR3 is TGTGCCAGCAGTTTATTGGGCGGGACGAACACCGGGGAGCTGTTTTTT. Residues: CASSLLGGTNTGELFF.

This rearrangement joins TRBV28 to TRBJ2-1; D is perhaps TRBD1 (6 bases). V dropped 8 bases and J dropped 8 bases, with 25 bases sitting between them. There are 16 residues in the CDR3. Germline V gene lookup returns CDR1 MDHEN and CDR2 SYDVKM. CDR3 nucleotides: TGTGCCAGCGATCACAAAGGGGGAACCCCCGAGGATGAGCAGTTCTTC. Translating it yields CASDHKGGTPEDEQFF.

The CDR3: CASSPSAGLSYEQYF. The CDR3 bases are TGTGCCAGCAGCCCTTCGGCGGGCCTTTCCTACGAGCAGTACTTC. The rearrangement uses TRBV9 and TRBJ2-7, with D possibly TRBD2 on 5 matching bases. V was cut by 4 bases and J by 1 base, with 15 bases left in between. The CDR3 totals 15 residues. Germline CDR1 reads SGDLS; CDR2 reads YYNGEE.

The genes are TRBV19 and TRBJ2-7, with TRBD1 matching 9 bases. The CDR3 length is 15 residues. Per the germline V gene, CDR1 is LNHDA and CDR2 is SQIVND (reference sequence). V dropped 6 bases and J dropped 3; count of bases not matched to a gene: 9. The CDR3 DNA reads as TGTGCCAGTAGAGCAACGGGACAGGGCCGCTACGAGCAGTACTTC. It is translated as CASRATGQGRYEQYF.

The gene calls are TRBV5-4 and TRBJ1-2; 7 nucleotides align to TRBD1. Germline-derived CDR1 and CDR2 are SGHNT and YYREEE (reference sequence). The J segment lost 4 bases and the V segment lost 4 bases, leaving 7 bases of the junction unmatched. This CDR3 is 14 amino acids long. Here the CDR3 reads CASSPGRQGYGYTF. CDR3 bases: TGTGCCAGCAGCCCGGGTAGACAGGGCTATGGCTACACCTTC.

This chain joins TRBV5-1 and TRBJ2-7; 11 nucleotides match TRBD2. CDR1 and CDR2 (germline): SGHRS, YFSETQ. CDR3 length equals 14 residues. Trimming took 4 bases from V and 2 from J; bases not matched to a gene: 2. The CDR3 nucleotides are TGCGCCAGCAGCAATAGCGGGAGGGCCTACGAGCAGTACTTC. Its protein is CASSNSGRAYEQYF. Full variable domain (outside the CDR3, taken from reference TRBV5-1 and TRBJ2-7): KAGVTQTPRYLIKTRGQQVTLSCSPISGHRSVSWYQQTPGQGLQFLFEYFSETQRNKGNFPGRFSGRQFSNSRSEMNVSTLELGDSALYLCASSNSGRAYEQYFGPGTRLTVT.

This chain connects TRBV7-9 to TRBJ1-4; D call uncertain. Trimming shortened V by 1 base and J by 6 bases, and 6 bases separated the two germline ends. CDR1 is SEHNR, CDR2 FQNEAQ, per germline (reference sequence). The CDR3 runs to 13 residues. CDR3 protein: CASSLGGDEKLFF. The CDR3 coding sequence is TGTGCCAGCAGCTTAGGCGGGGATGAAAAACTGTTTTTT.

CDR3 protein: CASSPRQYISGNTIYF. DNA for the CDR3: TGTGCCAGCAGCCCCAGACAGTATATCTCTGGAAACACCATATATTTT. The chain carries TRBV7-9 and TRBJ1-3; tentative D call: TRBD1 (5 bases). Trimming pared 5 bases from V and 0 bases from J, leaving 14 bases between. CDR3 length: 16 residues. CDR1 and CDR2 from the germline V gene are SEHNR and FQNEAQ (reference sequence).

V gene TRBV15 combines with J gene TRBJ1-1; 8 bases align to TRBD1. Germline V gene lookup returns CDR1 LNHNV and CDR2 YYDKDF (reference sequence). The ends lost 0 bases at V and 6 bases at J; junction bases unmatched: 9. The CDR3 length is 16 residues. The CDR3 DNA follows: TGTGCCACCAGCAGAGACGCCCCGGACAGGGATTCTGAAGCTTTCTTT. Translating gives CATSRDAPDRDSEAFF.

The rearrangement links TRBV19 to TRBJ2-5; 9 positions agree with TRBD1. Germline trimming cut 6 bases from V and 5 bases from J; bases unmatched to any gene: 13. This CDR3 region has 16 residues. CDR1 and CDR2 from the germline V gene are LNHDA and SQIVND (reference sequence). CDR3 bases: TGTGCCAGTAGCGGTCTGCGGACAGGGGTTGGGGAGACCCAGTACTTC. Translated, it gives CASSGLRTGVGETQYF.

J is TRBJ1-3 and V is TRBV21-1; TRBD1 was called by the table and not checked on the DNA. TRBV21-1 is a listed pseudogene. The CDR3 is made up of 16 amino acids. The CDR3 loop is CASSAQQGLSGNTIYF. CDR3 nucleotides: TGTGCCAGCAGCGCACAACAGGGGTTATCGGGAAACACCATATATTTT.

Here the CDR3 reads CASSLADYTDTQYF. DNA for the CDR3: TGTGCCAGCAGCTTAGCGGACTACACAGATACGCAGTATTTT. This chain links TRBV7-2 with TRBJ2-3; D is perhaps TRBD2 (6 bases). Germline V gives CDR1 SGHTA, CDR2 FQGNSA. The CDR3 consists of 14 residues. Between the trimmed V and J ends, which lost 0 bases and 2 bases, there was a span of 6 bases.

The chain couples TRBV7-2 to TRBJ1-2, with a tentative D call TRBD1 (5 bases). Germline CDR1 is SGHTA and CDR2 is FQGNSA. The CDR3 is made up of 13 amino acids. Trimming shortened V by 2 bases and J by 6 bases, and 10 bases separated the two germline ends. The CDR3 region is CASSLRSGDGYTF. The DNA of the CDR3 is TGTGCCAGCAGCTTAAGGTCGGGGGATGGCTACACCTTC.

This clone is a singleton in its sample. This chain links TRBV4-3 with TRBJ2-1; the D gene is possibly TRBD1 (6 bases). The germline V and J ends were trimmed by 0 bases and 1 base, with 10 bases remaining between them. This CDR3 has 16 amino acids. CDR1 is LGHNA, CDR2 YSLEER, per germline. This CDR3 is CASSQDPRGSYNEQFF. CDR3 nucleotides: TGCGCCAGCAGCCAAGATCCGAGGGGGTCCTACAATGAGCAGTTCTTC.

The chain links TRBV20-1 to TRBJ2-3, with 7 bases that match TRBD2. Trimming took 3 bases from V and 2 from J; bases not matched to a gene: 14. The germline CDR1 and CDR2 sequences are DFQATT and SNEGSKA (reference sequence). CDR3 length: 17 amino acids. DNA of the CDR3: TGCAGTGCTAGTACCCCCAAGGGGCTAGCGGACACAGATACGCAGTATTTT. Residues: CSASTPKGLADTDTQYF.

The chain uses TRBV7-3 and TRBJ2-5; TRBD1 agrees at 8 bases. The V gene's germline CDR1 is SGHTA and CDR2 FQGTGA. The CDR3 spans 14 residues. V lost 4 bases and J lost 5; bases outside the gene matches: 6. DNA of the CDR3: TGTGCCAGCAGCTCGGGACAGGTTGGGGAGACCCAGTACTTC. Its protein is CASSSGQVGETQYF.

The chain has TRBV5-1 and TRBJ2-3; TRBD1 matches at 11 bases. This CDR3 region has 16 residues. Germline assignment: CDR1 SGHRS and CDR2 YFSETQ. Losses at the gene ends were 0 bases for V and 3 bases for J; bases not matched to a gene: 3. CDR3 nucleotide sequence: TGCGCCAGCAGCTTGGGGACAGGGGGCGCGACAGATACGCAGTATTTT. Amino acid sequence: CASSLGTGGATDTQYF.